One sample yielded the 12 T cell receptor beta chains listed below, sequenced in a study of cytomegalovirus exposure and HLA in healthy donors. Primers: 60 Vbeta forward and 13 Jbeta reverse. The table came from immunoSEQ multiplex PCR; TCRdb's copy has only in-frame clones and leaves some out. The sample holds 95,000 to 150,000 clones, 75% to 90% seen once. Sequencing was performed on PBMCs. These receptors all come from a young man in good health and CMV-seronegative.

The rearrangement links TRBV2 to TRBJ1-6; D possibly corresponds to TRBD1 (5 bases). CDR3 length: 15 residues. The V and J ends lost 7 bases and 0 bases respectively, with 10 bases between them. CDR1 and CDR2 (germline): SNHLY, FYNNEI. The CDR3 nucleotides are TGTGCCAGCAAGGGGCAGAGCTCCTATAATTCACCCCTCCACTTT. Amino acid sequence: CASKGQSSYNSPLHF.

V is TRBV15 and J is TRBJ1-1, with D hard to call. V shed 3 bases and J shed 2 bases, with 13 bases lying between them. The CDR3 length is 15 residues. In germline, CDR1 is LNHNV, CDR2 YYDKDF (reference sequence). CDR3 DNA sequence: TGTGCCACCAGCAGGGCTGGACTGTACAACACTGAAGCTTTCTTT. This codes for CATSRAGLYNTEAFF.

This clone was recorded only once. V and J are TRBV2 and TRBJ2-1; 8 positions agree with TRBD2. Germline V gene sequence: CDR1 SNHLY, CDR2 FYNNEI. The CDR3 loop spans 12 amino acids. The trim removed 4 bases at V and 14 bases at J, leaving 7 bases unmatched. Here the CDR3 DNA reads TGTGCCAGCAGTGCCGCCGGGGGGGAGGAGTTCTTC. This codes for CASSAAGGEEFF.

V usage is TRBV7-2 and J usage is TRBJ1-5; 7 bases are shared with TRBD1. In germline, CDR1 is SGHTA, CDR2 FQGNSA. The CDR3 length is 15 residues. With V trimmed by 4 bases and J by 4 bases, 7 bases remained unmatched. CDR3 nucleotide sequence: TGTGCCAGCAGCTCTGGGGACAGCAAGAATCAGCCCCAGCATTTT. As protein: CASSSGDSKNQPQHF.

To note about this clone: The junction does not match germline at one end; this may be a read error. The chain carries TRBV30 and TRBJ2-1; perhaps TRBD1 as D (7 bases). This CDR3 comprises 11 residues. CDR1 and CDR2 (germline): GTSNPN, SVGIG (reference sequence). The DNA for the CDR3 is TGTGCCCGGAGGAGGGGACAGGAGCAGTTCTTC. It yields the protein CARRRGQEQFF.

This clone was picked up one time. The chain recombines TRBV7-6 with TRBJ1-3; TRBD1 matches 11 bases. Germline V gene data show CDR1 as SGHVS and CDR2 as FNYEAQ. The CDR3 has 15 residues. V lost 5 bases to trimming and J lost 6 bases; unmatched junction nucleotides: 6. The CDR3 nucleotides are TGTGCCAGCAGCCCGGCGGGACAGGGGGTAAACACCATATATTTT. It is translated as CASSPAGQGVNTIYF.

The chain has TRBV28 and TRBJ2-7, with a possible D match to TRBD1 (6 bases). The CDR3 loop spans 15 amino acids. V lost 7 bases, J lost 5 bases, and 21 bases lay in between. The germline V gene has CDR1 MDHEN and CDR2 SYDVKM. CDR3 sequence (DNA): TGTGCCAGCACCCTTACAGGGCCCCCTCGGGACGAGCAGTACTTC. Translated: CASTLTGPPRDEQYF.

This chain links TRBV29-1 with TRBJ1-1; D is ambiguous. This CDR3 comprises 12 residues. V lost 4 bases, J lost 2 bases, and 8 bases lay in between. Germline CDR1 is SQVTM and CDR2 is ANQGSEA. The CDR3 DNA reads TGCAGCGTTGCCAATTTCAACACTGAAGCTTTCTTT. The encoded protein is CSVANFNTEAFF.

This clone was picked up a small number of times. The rearrangement links TRBV19 to TRBJ1-5; tentative D call: TRBD1 (6 bases). This CDR3 comprises 15 residues. The V end lost 6 bases, the J end lost 2 bases, and 14 bases lay between the germline ends. Germline-derived CDR1 and CDR2 are LNHDA and SQIVND (reference sequence). The CDR3 DNA sequence: TGTGCCAGTAGCCAAGACAGGAGACGCAATCAGCCCCAGCATTTT. The encoded protein is CASSQDRRRNQPQHF.

The chain joins TRBV7-7 to TRBJ2-1, with 8 bases aligning to TRBD2. The CDR3 extends over 16 amino acids. CDR1 and CDR2 (germline): SSHAT, FNYEAQ (reference sequence). V was clipped by 2 bases and J by 2 bases; unmatched bases: 5. The CDR3: CASSLSVGGAYNEQFF. The DNA of the CDR3 is TGTGCCAGCAGCTTATCTGTCGGGGGGGCCTACAATGAGCAGTTCTTC. Filled out from reference TRBV7-7 and TRBJ2-1, the complete variable domain reads GAGVSQSPRYKVTKRGQDVTLRCDPISSHATLYWYQQALGQGPEFLTYFNYEAQPDKSGLPSDRFSAERPEGSISTLTIQRTEQRDSAMYRCASSLSVGGAYNEQFFGPGTRLTVL.

The chain couples TRBV9 to TRBJ1-5, with a tentative D call TRBD1 (5 bases). V gave up 4 bases and J gave up 0 bases, with 11 bases separating them. The V gene's germline CDR1 is SGDLS and CDR2 YYNGEE. The CDR3 covers 15 residues. The CDR3 DNA reads as TGTGCCAGCAGCCCCGCAGGGCGTAGCAATCAGCCCCAGCATTTT. It translates to CASSPAGRSNQPQHF.

Remarks on this clone: Sequence at one end of the junction differs from germline and may be a read error. J is TRBJ2-4 and V is TRBV29-1; D perhaps matches TRBD1 (6 bases). CDR3 length equals 15 residues. The germline V gene encodes CDR1 SQVTM and CDR2 ANQGSEA. In DNA, the CDR3 is TGCAGGGATCGGACAGCGACCCTAGCCAAAAACAGTCAGTACTTC. Protein: CRDRTATLAKNSQYF.